The following is a T cell receptor (beta chain) sequence with its context. This clonotype was seen many times. The antigen this receptor binds is unknown. It has no much larger one-base neighbor in the sample; base qualities were not kept. Moderately to severely active disease, a Clinical Activity Score of at least 3, a NOSPECS grade of at least 4, and a duration under 3 months were present in ophthalmopathy patients. Any patient with an uncontrolled infection, another autoimmune disease, pregnancy or lactation was excluded. Diagnoses were based on clinical symptoms, serum thyroxine and TRAb, thyroid ultrasound and orbital computed tomography. PBMCs were isolated from about 10 ml of fresh peripheral blood by Ficoll-Paque density gradient centrifugation. Total RNA was extracted using Trizol reagent, and RNA quality was assessed on an Agilent 2100 Bioanalyzer. The data stem from a study of T cells in Graves' hyperthyroidism and ophthalmopathy (dated by TCRdb to the late 2010s). In the study overall: Peripheral blood was sampled at the time of initial diagnosis, prior to any treatment. To identify TCR V-J signatures that set the groups apart, the researchers used a discovery cohort of 100 patients, made up of roughly 40 with Graves' ophthalmopathy and some 58 with stable Graves' hyperthyroidism. Whether ophthalmopathy could be predicted prospectively was tested in an independent validation cohort made up of 18 to 20 hyperthyroidism patients plus 17 patients who later progressed to ophthalmopathy. For training and testing, the 100 or so patients in the discovery cohort were randomly divided in a 7:3 ratio. In roughly six Graves' hyperthyroidism patients, the study also compared T-cell repertoires from thyroid tissue with T-cell repertoires from blood. After blood sampling, hyperthyroidism patients were treated with methimazole at a starting dose of 30 mg daily, and ophthalmopathy patients were treated with high-dose intravenous methylprednisolone. The paper describes TCR Vbeta CDR3 sequencing of some 130 peripheral blood samples, made up of about 41 ophthalmopathy patients, over 70 hyperthyroidism patients and 17 progressor patients. What the authors observed across the whole study: Most expanded thyroid clonotypes (frequency above 0.001) were also detected in blood, suggesting blood repertoires may reflect thyroid immune responses. A 13 V-J signature model separated ophthalmopathy from stable hyperthyroidism, with over 85% sensitivity and just under 84% specificity in cross-validation and 80%/75% in testing. In validation, the model predicted progression to ophthalmopathy a median of approximately 6.3 months before onset, with roughly 70% sensitivity and almost 75% specificity. Sample size was not statistically predetermined, and blinding of investigators to group allocation was not performed.

Amplification of TCR beta CDR3 regions was carried out from RNA transcripts. For the first round of RT-PCR on the TCR CDR3, the HTBI primer set was used together with the Qiagen OneStep RT-PCR kit. Libraries were constructed in a second round of multiplex PCR, after which size selection and purification were performed. The libraries were sequenced on an Illumina HiSeq2000 using paired-end 100 bp reads. The authors' analysis ran thus. SOAPnuke was used to process the raw data, with reads discarded if the reads contained adapters or uncalled bases, had a mean Phred below 15, or lacked an exact constant-primer or identifier match. High-quality paired reads were merged with COPE v1.2.5, and unique nucleotide sequences were defined as clonotypes. Clonotypes were aligned to IMGT TRBV, TRBD and TRBJ reference segments using MiTCR v1.1. The analysis was restricted to V-J combinations with a frequency above 0.0001, which together covered about 99% of the repertoires. A TCS score was defined as the ratio between F50 (clonal expansion) and ExV (chaos), using BLOSUM62-based TCRdist between CDR3 peptides within each V-J. Welch's t-statistics and random forest reduced 500 to 650 V-J features to around 14, which were used in a naive Bayes classifier (R e1071). TCRdb took the public reads, trimmed them with fastp at Q25, ran MiXCR for clone calling and kept in-frame beta chains. Each CDR3 protein appears once, grouped with its most common genes and DNA. These V and J calls rely on TCRdb rather than the paper's analysis. Across this sample there are under 500,000 distinct CDR3 sequences, with around an eighth seen only once. Under 30% of the sample is held by the ten biggest clonotypes.

Trimming costs V 5 bases and J 2 bases, and their ends lie 17 bases apart. The CDR3 starts with the cysteine, ends with the phenylalanine, and has 16 residues. CDR3 DNA only is kept here, 48 bases in frame from base 1. This clonotype was obtained from a man aged 45-65 years with Graves' ophthalmopathy. The sequencing input was blood. The sequence links TRBV12-3 or TRBV12-4 to TRBJ2-3, with the D call tentatively TRBD1 or TRBD2, each fitting 5 bases. The CDR3 protein is CASSPGRLGVTDTQYF. The nucleotide sequence is given as TGTGCCAGCAGTCCCGGACGGCTGGGGGTCACAGATACGCAGTATTTT.